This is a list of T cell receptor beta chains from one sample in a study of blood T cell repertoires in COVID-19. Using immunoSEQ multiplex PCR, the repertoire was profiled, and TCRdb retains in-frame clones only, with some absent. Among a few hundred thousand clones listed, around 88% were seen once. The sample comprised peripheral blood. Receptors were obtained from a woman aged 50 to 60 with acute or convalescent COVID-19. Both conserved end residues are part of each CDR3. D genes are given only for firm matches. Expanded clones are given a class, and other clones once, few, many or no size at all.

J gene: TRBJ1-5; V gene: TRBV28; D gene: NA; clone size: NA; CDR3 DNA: TGTGCCAGCAGTTTAATCAGGGATAATCAGCCCCAGCATTTT; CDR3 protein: CASSLIRDNQPQHF
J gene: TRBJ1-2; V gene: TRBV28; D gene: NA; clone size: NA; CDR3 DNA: TGTGCCAGCCGGAGTTACTATGGCTACACCTTC; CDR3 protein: CASRSYYGYTF
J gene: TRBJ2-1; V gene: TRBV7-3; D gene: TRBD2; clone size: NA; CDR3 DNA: TGTGCCAGCACGTTTAGCGGGAGTTACAATGAGCAGTTCTTC; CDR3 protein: CASTFSGSYNEQFF
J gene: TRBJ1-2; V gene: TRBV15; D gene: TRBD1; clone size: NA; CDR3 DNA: TGTGCCACCGTGGGGACAGGGGTCTATGGCTACACCTTC; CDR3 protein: CATVGTGVYGYTF
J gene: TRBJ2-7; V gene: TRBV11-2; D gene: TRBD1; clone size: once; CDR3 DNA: TGTGCCAGCAGCAAAACCTACTCCGGGACAGCCTCCTACGAGCAGTACTTC; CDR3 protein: CASSKTYSGTASYEQYF
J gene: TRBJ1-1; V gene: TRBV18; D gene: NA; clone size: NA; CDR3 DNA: TGTGCCAGCTCACTCAAGGGGGACACTGAAGCTTTCTTT; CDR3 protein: CASSLKGDTEAFF
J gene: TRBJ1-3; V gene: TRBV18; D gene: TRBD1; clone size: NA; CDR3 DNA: TGTGCCAGCTCGCGACAGGGAGTGTCTGGAAACACCATATATTTT; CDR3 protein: CASSRQGVSGNTIYF
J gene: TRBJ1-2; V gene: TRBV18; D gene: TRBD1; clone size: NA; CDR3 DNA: TGTGCCAGCTCACGGACAGGGGCCCGCTATGGCTACACCTTC; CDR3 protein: CASSRTGARYGYTF
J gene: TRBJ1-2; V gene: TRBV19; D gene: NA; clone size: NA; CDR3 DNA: TGTGCCAGTAGCCGAGACACCGACTATGGCTACACCTTC; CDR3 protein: CASSRDTDYGYTF
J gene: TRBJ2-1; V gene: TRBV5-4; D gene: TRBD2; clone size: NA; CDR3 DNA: TGTGCCAGCAGCTTGGGGGGACTAGCGGGTTCCTACAATGAGCAGTTCTTC; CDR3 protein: CASSLGGLAGSYNEQFF
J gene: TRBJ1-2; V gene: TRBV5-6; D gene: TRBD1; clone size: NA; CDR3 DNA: TGTGCCAGCAGCACGGGACAGGGGATGAGAGGCTACACCTTC; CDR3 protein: CASSTGQGMRGYTF
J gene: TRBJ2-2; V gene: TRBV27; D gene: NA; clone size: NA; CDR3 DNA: TGTGCCAGCAGTCCGACTACTTCGAACACCGGGGAGCTGTTTTTT; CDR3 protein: CASSPTTSNTGELFF
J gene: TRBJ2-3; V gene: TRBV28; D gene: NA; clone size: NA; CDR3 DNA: TGTGCCAGCAGGACCACAGATCCCGATACGCAGTATTTT; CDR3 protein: CASRTTDPDTQYF
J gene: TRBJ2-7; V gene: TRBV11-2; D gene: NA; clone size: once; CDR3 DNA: TGTGCCAGCAGCTTTTTGACTAGGGGCGGTGAGCAGTACTTC; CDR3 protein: CASSFLTRGGEQYF
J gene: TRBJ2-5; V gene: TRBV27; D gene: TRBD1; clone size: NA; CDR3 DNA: TGTGCCAGCAGCCCGAGGGGGCGAGAGACCCAGTACTTC; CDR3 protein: CASSPRGRETQYF
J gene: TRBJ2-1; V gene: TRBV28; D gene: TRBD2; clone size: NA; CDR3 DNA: TGTGCCAGCAGTTCTCTCGGCGGCCTAGCGGTCTCCTACAATGAGCAGTTCTTC; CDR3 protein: CASSSLGGLAVSYNEQFF
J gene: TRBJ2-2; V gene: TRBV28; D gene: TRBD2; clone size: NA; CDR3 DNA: TGTGCCAGCAGTTTCTTATGGACTAGCGGGAGTACAAACACCGGGGAGCTGTTTTTT; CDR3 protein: CASSFLWTSGSTNTGELFF
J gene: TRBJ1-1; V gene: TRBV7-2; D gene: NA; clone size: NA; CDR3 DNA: TGTGCCAGCAGCTTACAGGGAAGCACTGAAGCTTTCTTT; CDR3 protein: CASSLQGSTEAFF
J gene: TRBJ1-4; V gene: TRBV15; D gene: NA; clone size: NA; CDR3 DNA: TGTGCCACCAGCATTTACAGGGCGGCTAATGAAAAACTGTTTTTT; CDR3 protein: CATSIYRAANEKLFF
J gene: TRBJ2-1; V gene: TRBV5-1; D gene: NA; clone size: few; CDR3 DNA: TGCGCCAGCAGCTTGGGGGCGGGAAGCGGCAATGAGCAGTTCTTC; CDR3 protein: CASSLGAGSGNEQFF
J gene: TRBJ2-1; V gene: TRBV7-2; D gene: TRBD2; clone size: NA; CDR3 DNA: TGTGCCAGCAGCGTCGGACTAGCGGGCAGCTCCTACAATGAGCAGTTCTTC; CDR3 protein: CASSVGLAGSSYNEQFF
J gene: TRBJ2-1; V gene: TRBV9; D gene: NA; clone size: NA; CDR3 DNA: TGTGCCAGCAGCGTAGGAAGCGGCTACAATGAGCAGTTCTTC; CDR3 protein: CASSVGSGYNEQFF
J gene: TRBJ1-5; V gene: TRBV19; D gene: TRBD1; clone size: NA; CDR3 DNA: TGTGCCAGTAGCGACAGGGGGAGGCAGCCCCAGCATTTT; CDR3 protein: CASSDRGRQPQHF
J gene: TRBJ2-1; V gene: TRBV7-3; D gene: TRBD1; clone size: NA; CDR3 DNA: TGTGCCAGCAGCCTCACCCAGGGGGCTTACAATGAGCAGTTCTTC; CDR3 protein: CASSLTQGAYNEQFF
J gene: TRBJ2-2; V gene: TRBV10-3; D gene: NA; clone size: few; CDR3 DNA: TGTGCCATCACCGATGCGCTCCGAGGTAGCACCGGGGAGCTGTTTTTT; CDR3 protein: CAITDALRGSTGELFF
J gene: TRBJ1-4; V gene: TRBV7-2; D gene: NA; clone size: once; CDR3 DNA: TGTGCCAGCAGCGACGGCCTGGGCGGGAATGAAAAACTGTTTTTT; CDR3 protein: CASSDGLGGNEKLFF
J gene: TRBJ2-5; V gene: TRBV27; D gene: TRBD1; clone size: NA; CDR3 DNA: TGTGCCAGCAGTGGCCAGGGACAGGGTATGAGGGAGACCCAGTACTTC; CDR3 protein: CASSGQGQGMRETQYF
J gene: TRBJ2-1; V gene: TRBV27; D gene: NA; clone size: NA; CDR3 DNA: TGTGCCAGCCCCAAGCGGAACCGAACCCCCAATGAGCAGTTCTTC; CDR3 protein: CASPKRNRTPNEQFF
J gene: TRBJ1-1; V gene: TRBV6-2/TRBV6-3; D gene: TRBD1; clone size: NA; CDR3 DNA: TGTGCCAGCAGTTCGATGACAGGGCGGACTGAAGCTTTCTTT; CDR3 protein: CASSSMTGRTEAFF
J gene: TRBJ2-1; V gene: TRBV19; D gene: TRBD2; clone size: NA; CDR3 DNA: TGTGCCAGTAGTGATAGACTAGCGGGAGAGCCCTACAATGAGCAGTTCTTC; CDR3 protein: CASSDRLAGEPYNEQFF
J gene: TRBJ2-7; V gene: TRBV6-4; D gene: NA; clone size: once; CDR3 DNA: TGTGCCAGCATCGGGGCGACCGGGACACCGACCTACGAGCAGTACTTC; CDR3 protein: CASIGATGTPTYEQYF
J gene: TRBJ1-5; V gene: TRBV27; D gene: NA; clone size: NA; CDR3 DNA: TGTGCCAGCAGTCCTCAGGGAGGGGGTACAAGCAATCAGCCCCAGCATTTT; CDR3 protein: CASSPQGGGTSNQPQHF
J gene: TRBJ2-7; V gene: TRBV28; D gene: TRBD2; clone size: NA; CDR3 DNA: TGTGCCAGCAACGAACTAGCGGGAGTTTACGAGCAGTACTTC; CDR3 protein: CASNELAGVYEQYF
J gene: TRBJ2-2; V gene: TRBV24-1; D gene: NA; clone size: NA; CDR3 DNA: TGTGCCACCAGTGATTTGTTGGGGGCTAGCACCGGGGAGCTGTTTTTT; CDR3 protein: CATSDLLGASTGELFF
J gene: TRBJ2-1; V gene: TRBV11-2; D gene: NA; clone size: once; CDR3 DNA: TGTGCCAGCAGCTTGGCTGGCGAGCAGTTCTTC; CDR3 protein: CASSLAGEQFF
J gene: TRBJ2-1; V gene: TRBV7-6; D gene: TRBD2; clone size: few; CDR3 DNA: TGTGCCAGCAGCTTGGGGACTAGCGGGAGATCCCATGAGCAGTTCTTC; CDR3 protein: CASSLGTSGRSHEQFF
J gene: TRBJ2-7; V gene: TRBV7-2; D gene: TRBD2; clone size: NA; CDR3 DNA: TGTGCCAGCAGCCTGGGACTAGCGGACACCTACGAGCAGTACTTC; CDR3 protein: CASSLGLADTYEQYF
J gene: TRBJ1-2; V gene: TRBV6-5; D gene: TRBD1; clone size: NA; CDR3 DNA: TGTGCCAGCAGCGTTACAGGGGGCGGCGATGGCTACACCTTC; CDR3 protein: CASSVTGGGDGYTF
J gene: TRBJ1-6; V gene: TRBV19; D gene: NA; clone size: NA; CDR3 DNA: TGTGCCAGTGCCGTGATCAGTAATTCACCCCTCCACTTT; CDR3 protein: CASAVISNSPLHF
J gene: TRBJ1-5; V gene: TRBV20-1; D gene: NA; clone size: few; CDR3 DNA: TGCAGTGCTAGTTTTTGGGGGGAGCCCCAGCATTTT; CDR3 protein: CSASFWGEPQHF
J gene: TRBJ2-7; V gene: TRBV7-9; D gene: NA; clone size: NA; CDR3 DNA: TGTGCCAGCAGCCCGCGCCGAGGTGGAACCTACGAGCAGTACTTC; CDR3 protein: CASSPRRGGTYEQYF
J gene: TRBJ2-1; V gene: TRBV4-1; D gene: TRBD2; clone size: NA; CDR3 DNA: TGCGCCAGCAGCCAAGGAGCGGGACTAGACGATGAGCAGTTCTTC; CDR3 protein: CASSQGAGLDDEQFF
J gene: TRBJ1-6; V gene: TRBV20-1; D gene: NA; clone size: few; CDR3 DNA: TGCAGTGCTAGTGAAACTCGGTCCTCACCCCTCCACTTT; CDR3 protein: CSASETRSSPLHF
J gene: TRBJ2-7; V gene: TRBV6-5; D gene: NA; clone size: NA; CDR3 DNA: TGTGCCAGCAGTAAGGGAGGCGCCTACGAGCAGTACTTC; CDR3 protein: CASSKGGAYEQYF
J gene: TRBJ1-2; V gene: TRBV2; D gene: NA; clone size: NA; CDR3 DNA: TGTGCCAGCAGTACAGGGATAGGAGATGGCTACACCTTC; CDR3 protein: CASSTGIGDGYTF
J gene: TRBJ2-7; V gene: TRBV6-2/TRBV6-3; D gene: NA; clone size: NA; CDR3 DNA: TGTGCCAGCAGTCCACTAGGGTACGAGCAGTACTTC; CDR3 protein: CASSPLGYEQYF